This T cell receptor (beta chain) was identified in a study of long-term antiretroviral therapy in people with HIV. It was version v3.0 of the immunoSEQ assay that was run at survey level. This table comes from immunoSEQ multiplex PCR, and its TCRdb copy is limited to in-frame clones, with some not included. Altogether tens of thousands of clones are present, approximately 76% being singletons, with the ten largest covering around 10%. The CDR3 has 15 residues. V shed 5 bases and J 2 bases; nucleotides not matched to a gene: 4. CDR1 and CDR2 (germline): SGHRS, YFSETQ. The sequences come from unsorted PBMCs, collected 1.1 years before starting antiretroviral therapy. This TCR was recovered from a woman aged 40-49 years with HIV. The chain combines TRBV5-1 with TRBJ2-3; TRBD2 aligns across 11 bases. As DNA, the CDR3 is TGCGCCAGCAGTCGTAGCGGGAGGGCCACAGATACGCAGTATTTT. Amino acids: CASSRSGRATDTQYF. Full variable domain (remainder filled in from reference TRBV5-1 and TRBJ2-3): KAGVTQTPRYLIKTRGQQVTLSCSPISGHRSVSWYQQTPGQGLQFLFEYFSETQRNKGNFPGRFSGRQFSNSRSEMNVSTLELGDSALYLCASSRSGRATDTQYFGPGTRLTVL.